Listed here is a single T cell receptor (beta chain). Its antigen is not identified. The data derive from a study of T cells expressing NK-cell markers. In the study overall: The sequencing cohort of eight donors included seven HCMV-seropositive individuals and one seronegative individual.

TCRdb reprocessed the 5' RACE reads, keeping one entry per CDR3 protein, no DNA. Found here are some 280,000 distinct CDR3 sequences; the top ten clones hold around 0.4%. The CDR3 consists of 16 residues. Per the germline V gene, CDR1 is MNHEY and CDR2 is SVGAGI. Whole-study findings and limits: Researchers report these clonotypes also headed the CD3+CD56-NKG2C+ fraction in a handful of donors.

The clonotype originates from a man younger than 35 in good health. Sequencing input: blood T cells: a sorted CD56 or NKG2C T cell subset, CD4+ or CD8+ T cells, or bulk PBMC T cells (not recorded which). The chain uses TRBV6-5 and TRBJ1-4; absent DNA, TCRdb's TRBD1 call cannot be checked. CDR3 in amino acids: CASSYTYRATNEKLFF.